These 29 T cell receptor beta chains were all obtained from the same sample, sequenced in a study of regulatory T cells in long-lasting Graves disease. Investigators prepared the TCR beta libraries by applying iRepertoire HTBI primers and Arm-PCR of CDR3 regions. TCRdb re-called the multiplex PCR reads through MiXCR, storing one row per CDR3 protein. The data show over 200,000 distinct CDR3 sequences, roughly 18% seen once. Time point denoted: newly diagnosed GD, antithyroid drugs for less than 3 months. Extracted RNA from PBMCs served as the source of the TCR library. Sequences were derived from peripheral blood mononuclear cells (PBMCs), sampled at new diagnosis, from a patient treated with antithyroid drugs. Source of these receptors: a female donor with Graves disease.

Ten or more counts support this clonotype. V gene TRBV12-3 or TRBV12-4 combines with J gene TRBJ1-5; D is possibly TRBD1 (5 bases). The CDR3 consists of 15 residues. V dropped 3 bases and J dropped 9 bases, with 18 bases sitting between them. The CDR3 is CASSFSGTGRGPQHF. In DNA, the CDR3 is TGTGCCAGCAGTTTTAGTGGGACGGGGAGAGGGCCCCAGCATTTT.

This clonotype was seen ten or more times. The chain is built from TRBV24-1 and TRBJ2-1, with a tentative D call TRBD2 (5 bases). Per germline, CDR1 KGHDR and CDR2 SFDVKD. With 4 bases removed from V and 0 bases from J, the gap between germline ends came to 12 bases. The CDR3 covers 16 residues. The CDR3, as DNA: TGTGCCACCAGTGACCCATTAGCGAGCTCCTACAATGAGCAGTTCTTC. It encodes CATSDPLASSYNEQFF.

This clonotype appeared many times. The chain uses TRBV7-2 and TRBJ2-7; no reliable D call. Germline V gene data show CDR1 as SGHTA and CDR2 as FQGNSA. This CDR3 is 15 amino acids long. The V end was cut by 1 base, the J end by 2 bases, with 12 bases between. CDR3 loop: CASSLDSQNTYEQYF. In nucleotides, the CDR3 is TGTGCCAGCAGCTTAGACTCTCAAAACACCTACGAGCAGTACTTC.

The V gene is TRBV4-3, the J gene TRBJ2-2; 8 bases are a match to TRBD2. The germline CDR1 and CDR2 sequences are LGHNA and YSLEER. V lost 6 bases to trimming and J lost 6 bases; unmatched junction nucleotides: 9. The CDR3 sequence is 15 residues long. This CDR3 reads CASRKRETIAGELFF. The CDR3 DNA follows: TGCGCCAGCAGGAAGCGGGAGACGATTGCCGGGGAGCTGTTTTTT.

The table lists this clonotype with many counts. This chain uses TRBV12-3 or TRBV12-4 with TRBJ1-2; no definite D call. Trimming removed 5 bases at V and 7 bases at J, with 11 bases between. This CDR3 comprises 12 residues. In DNA, the CDR3 is TGTGCCAGCAGTGACAACTCGGTTGGCTACACCTTC. As protein: CASSDNSVGYTF.

The genes are TRBV7-9 and TRBJ2-3; TRBD2 aligns across 14 bases. Germline V gene sequence: CDR1 SEHNR, CDR2 FQNEAQ (reference sequence). CDR3 size: 18 residues. The trim removed 4 bases at V and 8 bases at J, leaving 14 bases unmatched. CDR3 protein: CASSSPEGLAGDPGTQYF. The CDR3 DNA is TGTGCCAGCAGCTCCCCGGAGGGACTAGCGGGAGACCCAGGTACGCAGTATTTT.

This sequence joins TRBV6-2 or TRBV6-3 and TRBJ1-1; no clear D gene. This CDR3 spans 14 amino acids. The germline CDR1 and CDR2 sequences are MNHEY and SVGEGT. V lost 2 bases, J lost 3 bases, and 10 bases lay in between. DNA of the CDR3: TGTGCCAGCAGTTACGCTCCCGGAGACACTGAAGCTTTCTTT. Its translation: CASSYAPGDTEAFF.

This clonotype was recorded many times. This sequence joins TRBV7-8 and TRBJ2-7; TRBD2 is a possible D gene (5 bases). The germline V gene has CDR1 SGHVS and CDR2 FQNEAQ. Trimming left V 2 bases short and J 0 bases short, with 11 bases between. This CDR3 region has 15 residues. CDR3 coding DNA: TGTGCCAGCAGCTTAATAGAGGACTTCTCCTACGAGCAGTACTTC. This encodes CASSLIEDFSYEQYF.

This clonotype has at least ten counts. This chain uses TRBV6-5 with TRBJ2-7; D perhaps matches TRBD1 (6 bases). The ends were cut back, 2 bases at V and 2 bases at J, with 7 bases in the middle. In germline, CDR1 is MNHEY, CDR2 SVGAGI. The CDR3 has 13 residues. The CDR3 region is CASSYQGTYEQYF. DNA of the CDR3: TGTGCCAGCAGTTACCAGGGGACCTACGAGCAGTACTTC.

The genes are TRBV10-3 and TRBJ1-1, with D maybe TRBD1 (5 bases). Germline V gene data show CDR1 as ENHRY and CDR2 as SYGVKD. CDR3 size: 16 residues. Trimming cost V 0 bases and J 0 bases, with 11 bases left between them. The CDR3 region is CAISESLTEMNTEAFF. CDR3 in DNA: TGTGCCATCAGTGAGTCACTGACAGAGATGAACACTGAAGCTTTCTTT.

There are many counts of this clonotype. J is TRBJ1-6 and V is TRBV7-2, with no clear D. The CDR3 is 17 amino acids. Germline loops: CDR1 SGHTA, CDR2 FQGNSA. Trimming pared 0 bases from V and 6 bases from J, leaving 15 bases between. The CDR3 spells CASSLAPWAASNSPLHF. In DNA form, the CDR3 reads TGTGCCAGCAGCTTAGCCCCCTGGGCAGCATCTAATTCACCCCTCCACTTT.

In its sample, this clonotype was seen a few times. This chain uses TRBV10-3 with TRBJ1-5; the D is unclear. Germline CDR1 reads ENHRY; CDR2 reads SYGVKD. The germline V and J ends were trimmed by 2 bases and 4 bases, with 9 bases remaining between them. The CDR3 covers 14 residues. The CDR3: CAISEPTRNQPQHF. In DNA form, the CDR3 reads TGTGCCATCAGTGAGCCGACCCGGAATCAGCCCCAGCATTTT.

Regarding this clonotype: This likely came from a read error, as a far larger clone is one base away. V gene TRBV12-3 or TRBV12-4 combines with J gene TRBJ1-1; D uncertain. The CDR3 consists of 12 residues. The DNA for the CDR3 is TGTGTCAGCAACCTTAGGGAGACTGAAGCTTTCTTT. It is translated as CVSNLRETEAFF.

This clonotype was counted at least ten times. The rearrangement joins TRBV6-1 to TRBJ2-7; unclear D gene. The CDR3 sequence is 11 residues long. V gave up 6 bases and J gave up 6 bases, with 9 bases separating them. Germline loops: CDR1 MNHNS, CDR2 SASEGT. The chain's CDR3 is CASSDLSEQYF. The CDR3 nucleotides are TGTGCCAGCAGCGATCTAAGCGAGCAGTACTTC.

This clonotype was counted a few times. V gene TRBV6-2 or TRBV6-3 combines with J gene TRBJ2-5; 10 nucleotides line up with TRBD1. V was clipped by 6 bases and J by 5 bases; unmatched bases: 9. The length of the CDR3 is 15 residues. Per germline, CDR1 MNHEY and CDR2 SVGEGT. This CDR3 reads CASRTGTGVKETQYF. In DNA form, the CDR3 reads TGTGCCAGCAGAACCGGGACAGGGGTTAAGGAGACCCAGTACTTC.

The table lists this clonotype with many counts. The gene calls are TRBV19 and TRBJ1-5; D unclear. Trimming pared 9 bases from V and 3 bases from J, leaving 18 bases between. This CDR3 spans 15 amino acids. Per the germline V gene, CDR1 is LNHDA and CDR2 is SQIVND (reference sequence). The CDR3 loop reads CASLGINTDNQPQHF. The CDR3 DNA sequence: TGTGCCAGCCTCGGAATAAACACAGACAATCAGCCCCAGCATTTT.

This chain connects TRBV20-1 to TRBJ1-1; 11 bases line up with TRBD1. This CDR3 is 16 amino acids long. The junction had 10 bases not matched to a gene; V was cut back by 0 bases and J by 7 bases. CDR1 and CDR2 (germline): DFQATT, SNEGSKA (reference sequence). The CDR3: CSARDVTGTGGIEAFF. CDR3 sequence (DNA): TGCAGTGCTAGAGACGTAACCGGGACAGGGGGTATTGAAGCTTTCTTT.

This clonotype was detected ten times or more. The gene calls are TRBV7-9 and TRBJ1-2, with D possibly being TRBD1 (6 bases). The CDR3 has 13 residues. The germline CDR1 and CDR2 sequences are SEHNR and FQNEAQ (reference sequence). V lost 5 bases and J 2 bases, leaving 9 bases between the germline ends. The CDR3 protein is CASSPDSNYGYTF. The CDR3 DNA reads as TGTGCCAGCAGCCCGGACAGCAACTATGGCTACACCTTC.

This clonotype was detected a few times. The rearrangement uses TRBV4-3 and TRBJ2-1; 7 nucleotides match TRBD1. The CDR3 runs to 13 residues. In germline, CDR1 is LGHNA, CDR2 YSLEER. J gave up 7 bases and V 4 bases, and 4 bases lay outside the gene matches. The CDR3 here is CASSRKQGNEQFF. CDR3 bases: TGCGCCAGCAGCCGTAAACAGGGGAATGAGCAGTTCTTC.

To note about this clonotype: This sequence may be a read error, since a much larger clone differs from it by one base. V is TRBV7-8 and J is TRBJ2-1; maybe TRBD1 (5 bases). Germline lookup yields CDR1 SGHVS and CDR2 FQNEAQ. This CDR3 region has 13 residues. Here the CDR3 DNA reads TGTGCCAGCAGCTTACTGACAGCAGATGAGCGGTTCTTC. The encoded protein is CASSLLTADERFF.

The table lists this clonotype with many counts. This chain links TRBV10-1 with TRBJ2-4; D may be TRBD1 or TRBD2 (5 bases each). Germline lookup yields CDR1 WNHNN and CDR2 SYGVQD (reference sequence). This CDR3 spans 17 amino acids. V was shortened by 3 bases and J by 7 bases, with 22 bases between the two germline ends. The DNA for the CDR3 is TGCGCCAGCAGTGACTCTACGGGACGGACTGGGGTGAACATTCAGTACTTC. Its translation is CASSDSTGRTGVNIQYF.

This clonotype was seen at least ten times. This rearrangement joins TRBV11-2 to TRBJ2-1; D is unclear. CDR3 length: 15 amino acids. V was pared by 1 base and J by 2 bases, with 9 bases between. Germline V gene data show CDR1 as SGHAT and CDR2 as FQNNGV. The CDR3, as DNA: TGTGCCAGCAGCTTAGGTGTCAGGACCTACAATGAGCAGTTCTTC. It yields the protein CASSLGVRTYNEQFF.

The chain recombines TRBV2 with TRBJ1-4; maybe TRBD1 (6 bases). V lost 7 bases and J 7 bases, leaving 16 bases between the germline ends. Germline V gives CDR1 SNHLY, CDR2 FYNNEI. The CDR3 runs to 14 residues. CDR3: CASKSDSGAEKLFF. CDR3 nucleotide sequence: TGTGCCAGCAAATCGGACTCGGGGGCTGAAAAACTGTTTTTT.

This chain links TRBV4-3 with TRBJ2-2, with D perhaps TRBD2 (6 bases). Trimming pared 1 base from V and 0 bases from J, leaving 12 bases between. The CDR3 contains 17 residues. The germline V gene encodes CDR1 LGHNA and CDR2 YSLEER. This CDR3 is CASSQGSGATNTGELFF. For the CDR3, the DNA is TGCGCCAGCAGCCAAGGCTCGGGAGCAACGAACACCGGGGAGCTGTTTTTT.

This clonotype came up many times. The rearrangement uses TRBV20-1 and TRBJ1-2; D may be TRBD1 (5 bases). CDR3 length: 16 amino acids. Germline CDR1 reads DFQATT; CDR2 reads SNEGSKA (reference sequence). Trimming stripped 0 bases from V and 1 base from J, with 15 bases between. CDR3 in amino acids: CSARDYGAGSNYGYTF. In DNA form, the CDR3 reads TGCAGTGCTAGAGATTACGGGGCAGGGAGTAACTATGGCTACACCTTC.

The rearrangement uses TRBV6-1 and TRBJ1-3, with D possibly matching TRBD1 (5 bases). From germline, CDR1 is MNHNS and CDR2 SASEGT. This CDR3 region has 15 residues. The ends were cut back, 6 bases at V and 0 bases at J, with 12 bases in the middle. The CDR3: CASSWDRSSGNTIYF. CDR3 DNA: TGTGCCAGCAGCTGGGACCGTAGCTCTGGAAACACCATATATTTT.

In this sample, this clonotype turned up many times. This chain connects TRBV3-1 to TRBJ2-2; D not resolved. The V gene lost 1 base and the J gene lost 1 base, with 7 bases spanning the gap. CDR3 length: 15 amino acids. Germline CDR1 is LGHDT and CDR2 is YNNKEL (reference sequence). As DNA, the CDR3 is TGTGCCAGCAGCCAAGGTACAGTGAACACCGGGGAGCTGTTTTTT. Its translation is CASSQGTVNTGELFF.

This clonotype was detected many times. This chain joins TRBV11-3 and TRBJ2-1; 8 nucleotides agree with TRBD2. This CDR3 has 18 amino acids. Germline loops: CDR1 SGHNT, CDR2 YENEEA. The V segment lost 0 bases and the J segment 3 bases; nucleotides outside the gene matches: 10. For the CDR3, the DNA is TGTGCCAGCAGCTTAGATCTAGGGGTAGCGGGACACTACAATGAGCAGTTCTTC. The encoded protein is CASSLDLGVAGHYNEQFF.

Ten or more counts support this clonotype. The chain uses TRBV3-1 and TRBJ1-2; D uncertain. In germline, CDR1 is LGHDT, CDR2 YNNKEL (reference sequence). The CDR3 consists of 14 residues. V was shortened by 0 bases and J by 2 bases, with 7 bases between the two germline ends. CDR3 loop: CASSQDLGNYGYTF. The CDR3 region has the DNA TGTGCCAGCAGCCAAGATCTCGGGAACTATGGCTACACCTTC.